The 3 T cell receptor beta chains in this list originate from one sample, sequenced in a study of T cell responses to AZD1222 COVID-19 vaccine. Data came from immunoSEQ multiplex PCR; TCRdb stores just in-frame clones and leaves some out. Of some 120,000 clones in the sample, roughly 87% were seen once. Sample: peripheral blood, taken on day 0 of AZD1222 vaccination. The receptors here all came from an adult in good health.

The V and J genes are TRBV5-1 and TRBJ1-4, with 7 bases that match TRBD1. The V gene's germline CDR1 is SGHRS and CDR2 YFSETQ. CDR3 length equals 15 residues. The V segment lost 3 bases and the J segment 2 bases; nucleotides outside the gene matches: 4. As DNA, the CDR3 is TGCGCCAGCAGCTGGCGGGGACAGACTAATGAAAAACTGTTTTTT. Protein: CASSWRGQTNEKLFF.

This clone was counted only a few times. The rearrangement joins TRBV19 to TRBJ1-1; a possible D gene is TRBD1 (6 bases). Germline lookup yields CDR1 LNHDA and CDR2 SQIVND (reference sequence). The CDR3 is made up of 17 amino acids. V was cut by 4 bases and J by 1 base, with 19 bases left in between. The CDR3 here is CASSTPSGGAWNTEAFF. The CDR3 DNA is TGTGCCAGTAGTACCCCGTCGGGGGGCGCGTGGAACACTGAAGCTTTCTTT.

This rearrangement joins TRBV5-1 to TRBJ2-3; D remains ambiguous. The CDR3 extends over 15 amino acids. The ends were cut back, 3 bases at V and 4 bases at J, with 15 bases in the middle. Germline CDR1 SGHRS, CDR2 YFSETQ. CDR3 residues: CASSSAPNQPDTQYF. CDR3 nucleotides: TGCGCCAGCAGCTCAGCCCCGAATCAGCCAGATACGCAGTATTTT.